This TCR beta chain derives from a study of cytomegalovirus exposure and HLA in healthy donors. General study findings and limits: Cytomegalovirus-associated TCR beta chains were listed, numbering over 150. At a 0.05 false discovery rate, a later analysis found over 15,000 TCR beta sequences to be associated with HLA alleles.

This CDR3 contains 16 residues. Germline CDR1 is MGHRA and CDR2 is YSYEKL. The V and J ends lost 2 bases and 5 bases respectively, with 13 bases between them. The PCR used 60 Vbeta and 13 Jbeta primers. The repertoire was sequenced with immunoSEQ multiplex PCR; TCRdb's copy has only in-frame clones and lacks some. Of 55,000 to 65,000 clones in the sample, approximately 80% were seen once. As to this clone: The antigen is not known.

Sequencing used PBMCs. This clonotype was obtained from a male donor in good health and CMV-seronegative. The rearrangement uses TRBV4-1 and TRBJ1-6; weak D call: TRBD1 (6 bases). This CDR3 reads CASSQSWGQDNSPLHF. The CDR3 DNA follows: TGCGCCAGCAGCCAATCCTGGGGGCAGGATAATTCACCCCTCCACTTT.